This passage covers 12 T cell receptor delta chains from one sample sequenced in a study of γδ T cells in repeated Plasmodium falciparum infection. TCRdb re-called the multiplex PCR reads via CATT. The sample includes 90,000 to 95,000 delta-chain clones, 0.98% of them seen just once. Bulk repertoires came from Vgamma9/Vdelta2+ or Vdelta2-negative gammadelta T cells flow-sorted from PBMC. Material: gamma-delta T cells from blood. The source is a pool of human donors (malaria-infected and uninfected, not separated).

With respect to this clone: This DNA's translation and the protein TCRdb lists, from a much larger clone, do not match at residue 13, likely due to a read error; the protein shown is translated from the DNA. CDR3 DNA sequence: TGTGCTCTTGGGGAACCACCCCTCGCGGAACCCCCAGCCGATAAACTCATCTTT. It translates to CALGEPPLAEPPADKLIF. The rearrangement uses TRDV1 and TRDJ1; D is uncertain. TCRdb is silent on the J gene; assignment here came from matching the DNA to germline. Trimming removed 1 base from V and 3 bases from J, with 21 bases in between. The CDR3 is made up of 18 amino acids. Germline CDR1 reads TSWWSYY; CDR2 reads QGS.

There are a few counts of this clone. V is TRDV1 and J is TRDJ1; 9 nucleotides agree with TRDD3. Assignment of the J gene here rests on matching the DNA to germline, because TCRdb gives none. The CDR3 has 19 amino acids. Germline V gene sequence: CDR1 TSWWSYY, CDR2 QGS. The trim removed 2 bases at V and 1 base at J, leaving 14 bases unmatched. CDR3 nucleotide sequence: TGTGCTCTTGGGGAATTACTTCCTCTTACTGGGGGACGCACCGATAAACTCATCTTT. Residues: CALGELLPLTGGRTDKLIF.

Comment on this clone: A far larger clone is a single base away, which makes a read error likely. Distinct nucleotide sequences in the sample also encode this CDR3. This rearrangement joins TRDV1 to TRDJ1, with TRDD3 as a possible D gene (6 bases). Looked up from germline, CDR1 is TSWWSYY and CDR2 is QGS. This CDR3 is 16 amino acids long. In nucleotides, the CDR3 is TGTGCTCTGGAGGAAGCAGGGGTGGGGGTCACCGACAAACTCATCTTT. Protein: CALEEAGVGVTDKLIF.

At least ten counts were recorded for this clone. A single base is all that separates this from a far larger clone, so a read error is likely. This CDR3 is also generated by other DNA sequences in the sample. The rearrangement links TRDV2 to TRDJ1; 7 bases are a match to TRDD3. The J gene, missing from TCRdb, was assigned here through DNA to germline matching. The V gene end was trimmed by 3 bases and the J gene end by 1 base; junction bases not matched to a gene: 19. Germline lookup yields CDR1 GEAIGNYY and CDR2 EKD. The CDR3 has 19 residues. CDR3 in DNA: TGTGCCTGTGACTCCGTTTTGATCCCTACGGGGGGATTCACCGATAAACTCATCTTT. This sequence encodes CACDSVLIPTGGFTDKLIF.

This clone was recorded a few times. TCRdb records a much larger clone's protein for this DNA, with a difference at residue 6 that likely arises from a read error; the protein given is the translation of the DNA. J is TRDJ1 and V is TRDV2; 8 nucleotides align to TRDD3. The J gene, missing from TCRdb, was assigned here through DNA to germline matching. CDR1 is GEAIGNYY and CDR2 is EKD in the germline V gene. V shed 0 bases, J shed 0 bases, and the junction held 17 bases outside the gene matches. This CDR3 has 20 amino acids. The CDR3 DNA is TGTGCCTGTGACACCTGTGATGAGGAGCTGGGGGAGAGGTACACCGATAAACTCATCTTT. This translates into CACDTCDEELGERYTDKLIF.

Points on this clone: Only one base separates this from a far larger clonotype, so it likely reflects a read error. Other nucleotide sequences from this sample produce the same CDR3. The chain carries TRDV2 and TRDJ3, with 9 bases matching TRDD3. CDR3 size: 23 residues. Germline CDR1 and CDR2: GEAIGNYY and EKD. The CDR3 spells CACDTVRGGTGGGSSWDTRQMFF. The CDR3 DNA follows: TGTGCCTGTGACACCGTAAGGGGAGGTACTGGGGGAGGAAGCTCCTGGGACACCCGGCAGATGTTTTTC.

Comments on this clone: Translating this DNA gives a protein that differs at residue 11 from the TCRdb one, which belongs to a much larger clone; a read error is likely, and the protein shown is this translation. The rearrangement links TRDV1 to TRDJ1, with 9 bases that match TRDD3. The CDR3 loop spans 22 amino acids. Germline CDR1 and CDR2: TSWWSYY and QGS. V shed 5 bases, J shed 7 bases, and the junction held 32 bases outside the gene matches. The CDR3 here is CALGIRNVRPALLGDLRGKLIF. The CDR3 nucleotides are TGTGCTCTTGGGATTCGCAACGTCCGTCCTGCCTTACTGGGGGACCTAAGAGGTAAACTCATCTTT.

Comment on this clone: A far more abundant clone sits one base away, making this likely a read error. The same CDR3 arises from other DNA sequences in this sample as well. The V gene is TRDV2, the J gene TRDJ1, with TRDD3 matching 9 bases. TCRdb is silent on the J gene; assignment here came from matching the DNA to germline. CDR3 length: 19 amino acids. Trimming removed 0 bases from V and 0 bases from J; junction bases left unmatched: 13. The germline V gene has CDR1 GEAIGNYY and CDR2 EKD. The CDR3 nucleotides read TGTGCCTGTGACACCCTCGTACTGGGGGACAGGGGAGACACCGATAAACTCATCTTT. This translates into CACDTLVLGDRGDTDKLIF.

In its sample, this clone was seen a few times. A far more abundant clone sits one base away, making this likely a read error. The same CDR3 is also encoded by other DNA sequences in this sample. The CDR3 here is CALGELTGSGYGADKLIF. CDR3 DNA sequence: TGTGCCCTTGGGGAACTAACGGGTTCAGGATACGGAGCCGATAAACTCATCTTT. This chain connects TRDV1 to TRDJ1, with 7 bases aligning to TRDD3. The length of the CDR3 is 18 residues. Looked up from germline, CDR1 is TSWWSYY and CDR2 is QGS.

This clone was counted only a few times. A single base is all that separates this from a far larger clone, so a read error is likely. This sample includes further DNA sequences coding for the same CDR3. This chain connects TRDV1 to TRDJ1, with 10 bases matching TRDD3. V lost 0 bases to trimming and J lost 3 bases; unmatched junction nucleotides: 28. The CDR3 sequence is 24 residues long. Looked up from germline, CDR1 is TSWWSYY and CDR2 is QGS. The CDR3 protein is CALGELYGPPFLRTGGFVADKLIF. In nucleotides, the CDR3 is TGTGCTCTTGGGGAACTGTACGGTCCGCCTTTCCTTCGTACTGGGGGATTCGTCGCCGATAAACTCATCTTT.

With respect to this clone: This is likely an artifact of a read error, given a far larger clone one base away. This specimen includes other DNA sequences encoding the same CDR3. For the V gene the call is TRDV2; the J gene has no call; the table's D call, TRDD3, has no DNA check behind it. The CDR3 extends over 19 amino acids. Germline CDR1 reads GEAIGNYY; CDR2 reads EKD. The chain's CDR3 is CACDEVMILGDKGADKLIF. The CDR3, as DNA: TGTGCCTGCGACGAGGTGATGATACTGGGGGATAAGGGTGCCGATAAACTCATTTTT.

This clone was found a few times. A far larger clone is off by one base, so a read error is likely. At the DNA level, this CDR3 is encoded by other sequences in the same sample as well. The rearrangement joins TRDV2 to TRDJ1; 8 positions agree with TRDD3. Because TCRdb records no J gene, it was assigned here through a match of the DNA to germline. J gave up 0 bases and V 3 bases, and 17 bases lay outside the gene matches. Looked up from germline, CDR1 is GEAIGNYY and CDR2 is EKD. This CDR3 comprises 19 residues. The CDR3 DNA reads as TGTGCCTGTGACTCCTTCCGTACTGGGGGGCCCCCGTACACCGATAAACTCATCTTT. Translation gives CACDSFRTGGPPYTDKLIF.